A selection of T cell receptor beta chains follows, all from one sample in a study of blood T cells in healthy people across ages. TCRdb recomputed calls from the 5' RACE reads with MiXCR, one row per CDR3 protein. The table has over 1.5 million distinct CDR3 sequences, 40% to 55% seen once; the top ten hold approximately 2.1%. The source material was blood. All receptors come from a woman aged 35 to 49 in good health. Both conserved end residues are trimmed from each CDR3. Expanded clones are given a class, and other clones once, few, many or no size at all.

v_gene,abundance,j_gene,CDR3aa
TRBV6-5,-,TRBJ2-7,ASSAGQRSYEQY
TRBV4-1,once,TRBJ2-3,ASSSSMGTQY
TRBV29-1,few,TRBJ2-1,SVEWGLSSYNEQF
TRBV24-1,few,TRBJ2-3,ATRESGWGDTQY
TRBV9,-,TRBJ2-5,ASSVAGQGDETQY
TRBV13,few,TRBJ2-7,ASSLHAGVPSYEQY
TRBV3-1,-,TRBJ2-7,ASSQDSYTYEQY
TRBV20-1,once,TRBJ2-1,SAQTGYDEQF
TRBV14,many,TRBJ2-5,ASSQVNQETQY
TRBV5-1,-,TRBJ2-7,ASTTQGGEAYEQY
TRBV3-1,few,TRBJ1-2,ASSPKLGRGTYRYGYT
TRBV4-1,few,TRBJ1-1,ASSHFILSSNTEAF
TRBV5-1,-,TRBJ1-4,ASSRTGVGNEKLF
TRBV4-1,few,TRBJ2-5,ASSRQTGGRETQY
TRBV15,-,TRBJ2-5,ATSSRAQETQY
TRBV4-1,few,TRBJ2-3,ASSRASGVGTDTQY
TRBV7-2,few,TRBJ2-6,ASRSTGQGSGANVLT
TRBV2,few,TRBJ2-1,ASSGGLRGQDNEQF
TRBV20-1,few,TRBJ2-5,SARSILLVGETQY
TRBV12-5,-,TRBJ2-3,ASGLGQGVTDTQY
TRBV28,once,TRBJ1-1,ASSLSVPVGDTEAF
TRBV11-1,few,TRBJ2-7,ASSALTDYSYEQY
TRBV27,-,TRBJ2-7,ASSFAQGFPYEQY
TRBV20-1,-,TRBJ2-3,SAVRDITDTQY
TRBV11-2,-,TRBJ2-1,ASSLVLAGGRQF
TRBV27,-,TRBJ2-1,ASSKQGAIYNEQF
TRBV29-1,-,TRBJ2-7,SVESRDSYEQY
TRBV4-3,few,TRBJ1-6,ASSQDPAGGSYNSPLH
TRBV4-3,-,TRBJ2-5,ASSQALGGVETQY
TRBV28,once,TRBJ1-2,ASTSRGPSYGYT
TRBV20-1,-,TRBJ1-5,SAMRGQGANQPQH
TRBV20-1,-,TRBJ1-2,SASWATGNYGYT
TRBV7-2,few,TRBJ2-7,ASSYPQLYEQY
TRBV28,-,TRBJ1-4,ASSRGIREKLF
TRBV4-2,-,TRBJ1-2,ASTPDRDLYGYT
TRBV5-1,-,TRBJ2-4,ASSSRTSGGSKNIQY
TRBV20-1,few,TRBJ2-7,SAPTNPGGYEQY
TRBV5-1,-,TRBJ2-3,ASSTGPDTQY
TRBV27,few,TRBJ2-4,ASSPLGDSRDIQY
TRBV20-1,-,TRBJ2-5,SAGGLAAQETQY
TRBV28,-,TRBJ2-5,ASSTNILQGARTQY
TRBV15,-,TRBJ2-1,ATSRGGLAGGFKYNEQF
TRBV6-5,-,TRBJ1-5,ASSYSELEPQH
TRBV29-1,few,TRBJ2-1,SVVRPSGFVANEQF
TRBV29-1,many,TRBJ2-5,SPRTLGETQY
TRBV27,-,TRBJ2-7,ASSLSSGDGQY
TRBV11-2,-,TRBJ2-1,ASSERSGLSSYNEQF
TRBV6-6,-,TRBJ2-2,ASNDRGQNTGELF
TRBV3-1,-,TRBJ2-1,ASSRSEGTSGRNEQF
TRBV4-1,-,TRBJ2-5,ASSQESSSRPETQY
TRBV12-3/TRBV12-4,-,TRBJ2-7,ASSYRTSGVHEQY
TRBV29-1,-,TRBJ1-3,SVEGRGAKGNTIY
TRBV27,once,TRBJ2-5,ASSIPQGWLKTQY
TRBV28,-,TRBJ2-7,ASSTPLNLGITHYEQY
TRBV9,-,TRBJ2-1,ASSTATPAAYNEQF